This entry describes one T cell receptor (beta chain). What it binds is unknown. The sample belongs to a study of response to subunit inactivated influenza vaccine. J gave up 5 bases and V 5 bases, and 9 bases lay outside the gene matches. There are 14 residues in the CDR3. Study-level points and caveats: After each seasonal influenza vaccination, few new T cells are recruited, the authors suggested.

TCRdb independently ran MiXCR on the RT-PCR reads; one entry per CDR3 protein. The repertoire holds 560,000 or so distinct CDR3 sequences, roughly 8.2% seen once, with 10% to 15% in the top ten. This sequence joins TRBV12-3 or TRBV12-4 and TRBJ2-7, with TRBD1 matching 7 bases. This clonotype was obtained from a man between 50 and 70 years old who received an inactivated influenza vaccine. This sample comprised PBMCs from blood, obtained less than 30 months after vaccination. The CDR3 sequence: CASSLRDSPDEQYF. CDR3 bases: TGTGCCAGCAGTCTCCGGGACAGTCCTGACGAGCAGTACTTC.